Presented here are 32 T cell receptor beta chains from one specimen sequenced in a study of cytomegalovirus exposure and HLA in healthy donors (dated 2017 in TCRdb). Library method: the immunoSEQ multiplex PCR assay. TCRdb took this table from immuneACCESS and kept in-frame rearrangements with V and J called. Such tables lack part of the clones; where checked against another copy, unresolved V genes explain under half of the gap, and the rest is unexplained. The sample table lists 250,000 to 350,000 clones, around 90% of them with a count of one. The ten largest make up approximately 0.96% of the sample. The material sequenced was PBMCs. Receptors were obtained from a man aged 30-40 years in good health and CMV-seronegative.

CDR3 sequence reads: CASSALQNRELFF. The DNA of the CDR3 is TGTGCCAGCAGCGCGCTTCAGAACCGGGAGCTGTTTTTT. The chain carries TRBV9 and TRBJ2-2; D remains unclear. Trimming took 3 bases from V and 9 from J, leaving 12 bases between them. Germline V gives CDR1 SGDLS, CDR2 YYNGEE. CDR3 length: 13 residues.

In its sample, this clone was seen once. The V and J genes are TRBV10-3 and TRBJ2-7; D possibly corresponds to TRBD2 (6 bases). The germline V gene has CDR1 ENHRY and CDR2 SYGVKD. V lost 8 bases to trimming and J lost 4 bases, with 15 bases between them. This CDR3 spans 13 amino acids. The CDR3 bases are TGTGCCATCGGTCAGCCAGGGAGGTACGAGCAGTACTTC. It is translated as CAIGQPGRYEQYF.

The CDR3 DNA sequence: TGTGCCTGGAGCAATGGGGGAAGGGGGGGCTACACCTTC. Its translation: CAWSNGGRGGYTF. This chain uses TRBV30 with TRBJ1-2; D is possibly TRBD1 (6 bases). The ends were cut back, 3 bases at V and 8 bases at J, with 16 bases in the middle. CDR1 and CDR2 (germline): GTSNPN, SVGIG (reference sequence). The CDR3 is 13 residues long.

This clone has a single count. For the CDR3, the DNA is TGTGCCAGCAGCCGAACGGGGGTCGGGCAGCCCCAGCATTTT. This sequence encodes CASSRTGVGQPQHF. The chain recombines TRBV11-2 with TRBJ1-5; tentative D call: TRBD1 (5 bases). Germline values: CDR1 SGHAT, CDR2 FQNNGV. The V and J ends lost 5 bases and 7 bases respectively, with 15 bases between them. The CDR3 totals 14 residues.

As to this clone: Other DNA sequences in the sample encode the same CDR3. This chain connects TRBV7-2 to TRBJ1-2; D perhaps matches TRBD1 (5 bases). Germline lookup yields CDR1 SGHTA and CDR2 FQGNSA. With 2 bases removed from V and 6 bases from J, the gap between germline ends came to 7 bases. The CDR3 loop spans 12 amino acids. DNA of the CDR3: TGTGCCAGCAGCTTAACGGGGGATGGCTACACCTTC. Protein sequence: CASSLTGDGYTF.

The chain combines TRBV2 with TRBJ1-6, with 9 bases fitting TRBD1. Per germline, CDR1 SNHLY and CDR2 FYNNEI. CDR3 length equals 15 residues. V lost 2 bases to trimming and J lost 7 bases; unmatched junction nucleotides: 3. CDR3 sequence (DNA): TGTGCCAGCAGTGAATGGGGACAGGGCAATTCACCCCTCCACTTT. Its translation: CASSEWGQGNSPLHF.

The J gene is TRBJ2-3, the V gene TRBV7-8; 7 nucleotides match TRBD2. V lost 2 bases to trimming and J lost 4 bases; unmatched junction nucleotides: 9. The germline CDR1 and CDR2 sequences are SGHVS and FQNEAQ. The CDR3 runs to 16 residues. The CDR3 region has the DNA TGTGCCAGCAGCTTAACTGGACTAGTCATCTCAGATACGCAGTATTTT. Its translation is CASSLTGLVISDTQYF. Supplemented by reference TRBV7-8 and TRBJ2-3, the full variable domain reads GAGVSQSPRYKVAKRGQDVALRCDPISGHVSLFWYQQALGQGPEFLTYFQNEAQLDKSGLPSDRFFAERPEGSVSTLKIQRTQQEDSAVYLCASSLTGLVISDTQYFGPGTRLTVL.

The rearrangement links TRBV4-1 to TRBJ1-5; TRBD1 might be the D (5 bases). The germline V and J ends were trimmed by 3 bases and 3 bases, with 12 bases remaining between them. CDR3 length: 15 residues. CDR1 MGHRA and CDR2 YSYEKL come from the germline V gene. The CDR3 bases are TGCGCCAGCAGCCATTGGGAAGGGGACAATCAGCCCCAGCATTTT. It codes for CASSHWEGDNQPQHF.

The chain is built from TRBV12-5 and TRBJ1-1, with TRBD1 matching 7 bases. In germline, CDR1 is LGHNT, CDR2 FRNRAP. The CDR3 totals 15 residues. V shed 2 bases, J shed 5 bases, and the junction held 8 bases outside the gene matches. CDR3: CASGLTTGVRTEAFF. The CDR3 DNA reads TGTGCTAGTGGTTTGACTACAGGGGTCCGAACTGAAGCTTTCTTT.

This chain joins TRBV27 and TRBJ1-6; 7 bases fit TRBD1. The germline V gene has CDR1 MNHEY and CDR2 SMNVEV (reference sequence). After removal of 3 bases from V and 14 bases from J, the junction contained 16 bases not matched to a gene. The CDR3 consists of 16 residues. The CDR3 DNA reads TGTGCCAGCAGTTTGCGCCTCCCTCCAGGGGGTTTGACCCTCCACTTT. It is translated as CASSLRLPPGGLTLHF.

The rearrangement uses TRBV5-1 and TRBJ1-2; weak D call: TRBD1 (6 bases). The CDR3 is 15 residues long. V was pared by 5 bases and J by 0 bases, with 14 bases between. CDR1 and CDR2 from the germline V gene are SGHRS and YFSETQ. The chain's CDR3 is CASRRPTGSNYGYTF. Written as DNA, the CDR3 is TGCGCCAGCAGGCGACCGACAGGATCTAACTATGGCTACACCTTC. Combining the CDR3 with reference TRBV5-1 and TRBJ1-2 gives the whole variable domain KAGVTQTPRYLIKTRGQQVTLSCSPISGHRSVSWYQQTPGQGLQFLFEYFSETQRNKGNFPGRFSGRQFSNSRSEMNVSTLELGDSALYLCASRRPTGSNYGYTFGSGTRLTVV.

J is TRBJ2-3 and V is TRBV29-1; D remains unclear. This CDR3 is built from 14 residues. CDR1 is SQVTM and CDR2 is ANQGSEA in the germline V gene. The V end lost 3 bases, the J end lost 0 bases, and 10 bases lay between the germline ends. CDR3 region: CSVEGAGSTDTQYF. The CDR3 coding sequence is TGCAGCGTTGAGGGTGCCGGGAGCACAGATACGCAGTATTTT.

The chain couples TRBV7-2 to TRBJ1-3; D remains unclear. V lost 3 bases, J lost 0 bases, and 9 bases lay in between. The germline gives CDR1 SGHTA, CDR2 FQGNSA. The CDR3 totals 15 residues. The DNA of the CDR3 is TGTGCCAGCAGCTTTGGTTCTAGCTCTGGAAACACCATATATTTT. It encodes CASSFGSSSGNTIYF. The full variable domain, its missing parts supplied by reference TRBV7-2 and TRBJ1-3, is GAGVSQSPSNKVTEKGKDVELRCDPISGHTALYWYRQSLGQGLEFLIYFQGNSAPDKSGLPSDRFSAERTGGSVSTLTIQRTQQEDSAVYLCASSFGSSSGNTIYFGEGSWLTVV.

The genes are TRBV5-4 and TRBJ2-3; a possible D gene is TRBD2 (7 bases). The CDR3 length is 15 residues. Trimming stripped 6 bases from V and 2 bases from J, with 16 bases between. Germline-derived CDR1 and CDR2 are SGHNT and YYREEE (reference sequence). The chain's CDR3 is CASTKPGGLTDTQYF. CDR3 DNA: TGTGCCAGCACCAAACCGGGGGGCCTCACAGATACGCAGTATTTT.

The chain carries TRBV5-4 and TRBJ1-6, with a weak D call TRBD1 (5 bases). The CDR3 is 18 residues long. Germline V gene sequence: CDR1 SGHNT, CDR2 YYREEE (reference sequence). V was shortened by 0 bases and J by 0 bases, with 13 bases between the two germline ends. DNA of the CDR3: TGTGCCAGCAGCTTGGAGGGACTCATGAGCTCCTATAATTCACCCCTCCACTTT. It encodes CASSLEGLMSSYNSPLHF.

V usage is TRBV5-8 and J usage is TRBJ2-6, with TRBD1 matching 12 bases. The V and J ends lost 5 bases and 1 base, in that order; junction bases with no gene match: 4. The CDR3 extends over 17 amino acids. Per germline, CDR1 SGHTS and CDR2 YDEGEE. DNA of the CDR3: TGTGCCAGCAGTTGGGACAGGGGGCTGTCTGGGGCCAACGTCCTGACTTTC. Translated: CASSWDRGLSGANVLTF.

This rearrangement joins TRBV5-6 to TRBJ1-1, with D maybe TRBD1 (6 bases). V was cut by 0 bases and J by 0 bases, with 12 bases left in between. The germline CDR1 and CDR2 sequences are SGHDT and YYEEEE. The CDR3 has 16 amino acids. CDR3 sequence reads: CASSLGGTPMNTEAFF. Written as DNA, the CDR3 is TGTGCCAGCAGCTTGGGAGGGACACCAATGAACACTGAAGCTTTCTTT.

The chain carries TRBV25-1 and TRBJ2-3; 10 bases are a match to TRBD1. The V gene end was trimmed by 3 bases and the J gene end by 4 bases; junction bases not matched to a gene: 7. CDR1 and CDR2 (germline): MGHDK, SYGVNS. The CDR3 is 16 amino acids. CDR3 nucleotide sequence: TGTGCCAGCAGTGATCAACCGGGACAGGGGTCAGATACGCAGTATTTT. The encoded protein is CASSDQPGQGSDTQYF.

V usage is TRBV7-6 and J usage is TRBJ2-7; 7 positions agree with TRBD1. V lost 4 bases and J lost 3; bases outside the gene matches: 12. The CDR3 has 16 amino acids. Per germline, CDR1 SGHVS and CDR2 FNYEAQ. The CDR3 nucleotides read TGTGCCAGCAGCTCTCCCGACAGGGAAGGTCGCTACGAGCAGTACTTC. Translation: CASSSPDREGRYEQYF.

The chain links TRBV9 to TRBJ2-1, with 7 bases matching TRBD1. CDR3 length equals 16 residues. CDR1 and CDR2 (germline): SGDLS, YYNGEE. Losses at the gene ends were 0 bases for V and 6 bases for J; bases not matched to a gene: 9. The CDR3 protein is CASSVDLGQVVNEQFF. The CDR3 DNA is TGTGCCAGCAGCGTAGATTTAGGACAGGTGGTCAATGAGCAGTTCTTC.

The chain links TRBV10-3 to TRBJ2-7; 13 nucleotides align to TRBD2. CDR1 and CDR2 from the germline V gene are ENHRY and SYGVKD. This CDR3 is 15 amino acids long. Trimming at V came to 6 bases and at J to 5 bases, leaving 7 bases not matched to a gene. Written as DNA, the CDR3 is TGTGCCATCAGGACTAGCGGGGGGTTCTTCCACGAGCAGTACTTC. Translating it yields CAIRTSGGFFHEQYF.

This sequence joins TRBV13 and TRBJ2-5, with 9 bases fitting TRBD1. The germline CDR1 and CDR2 sequences are PRHDT and FYEKMQ (reference sequence). J gave up 5 bases and V 5 bases, and 9 bases lay outside the gene matches. CDR3 length equals 15 residues. The CDR3 reads CASSADRGREETQYF. DNA of the CDR3: TGTGCCAGCAGCGCCGACAGGGGGAGAGAGGAGACCCAGTACTTC.

This chain joins TRBV7-6 and TRBJ2-2; 8 positions agree with TRBD1. Germline V gene sequence: CDR1 SGHVS, CDR2 FNYEAQ. The CDR3 runs to 15 residues. V lost 5 bases to trimming and J lost 3 bases; unmatched junction nucleotides: 5. CDR3 amino acids: CASSPKTGDTGELFF. In nucleotides, the CDR3 is TGTGCCAGCAGCCCCAAGACAGGGGACACCGGGGAGCTGTTTTTT.

The chain employs TRBV13 and TRBJ2-7; D is ambiguous. Germline values: CDR1 PRHDT, CDR2 FYEKMQ (reference sequence). The length of the CDR3 is 14 residues. V shed 2 bases and J shed 0 bases, with 8 bases lying between them. Here the CDR3 DNA reads TGTGCCAGCAGCTTAATGGTGAGCTCCTACGAGCAGTACTTC. Protein sequence: CASSLMVSSYEQYF. Full variable domain (outside the CDR3, taken from reference TRBV13 and TRBJ2-7): AAGVIQSPRHLIKEKRETATLKCYPIPRHDTVYWYQQGPGQDPQFLISFYEKMQSDKGSIPDRFSAQQFSDYHSELNMSSLELGDSALYFCASSLMVSSYEQYFGPGTRLTVT.

The chain combines TRBV21-1 with TRBJ1-4. TRBV21-1 is termed a pseudogene. This CDR3 contains 13 residues. Here the CDR3 reads CASSRPEGEKLFF. In DNA, the CDR3 is TGTGCCAGCAGCAGGCCGGAGGGAGAAAAACTGTTTTTT.

Only one count was recorded for this clone. V usage is TRBV7-9 and J usage is TRBJ2-3, with 7 bases that match TRBD2. This CDR3 has 15 residues. Trimming took 4 bases from V and 1 from J; bases not matched to a gene: 5. Per germline, CDR1 SEHNR and CDR2 FQNEAQ (reference sequence). The CDR3 region has the DNA TGTGCCAGCAGCTCGTCAGGGAGGGGCACAGATACGCAGTATTTT. Its protein is CASSSSGRGTDTQYF.

Concerning this clone itself: Other DNA sequences in this sample translate to the same CDR3. The chain employs TRBV27 and TRBJ1-1, with D possibly TRBD1 on 5 matching bases. V lost 2 bases to trimming and J lost 1 base, with 8 bases between them. The germline CDR1 and CDR2 sequences are MNHEY and SMNVEV (reference sequence). The CDR3 contains 14 residues. The CDR3 spells CASSLPGGNTEAFF. CDR3 in DNA: TGTGCCAGCAGTTTACCCGGGGGGAACACTGAAGCTTTCTTT.

The chain recombines TRBV11-2 with TRBJ2-5, with D tentatively TRBD2 (6 bases). The length of the CDR3 is 15 residues. CDR1 is SGHAT, CDR2 FQNNGV, per germline. Trimming pared 0 bases from V and 2 bases from J, leaving 10 bases between. The CDR3 DNA is TGTGCCAGCAGCTTAGATGGGGGGTCTCAAGAGACCCAGTACTTC. Residues: CASSLDGGSQETQYF.

V is TRBV6-4 and J is TRBJ1-1, with 7 nucleotides matching TRBD1. V lost 6 bases to trimming and J lost 4 bases; unmatched junction nucleotides: 5. Germline V gene lookup returns CDR1 MRHNA and CDR2 SNTAGT. The length of the CDR3 is 13 residues. The CDR3 nucleotides are TGTGCCAGCAGAGTAGACAGGGTCACTGAAGCTTTCTTT. Translating it yields CASRVDRVTEAFF.

V is TRBV7-2 and J is TRBJ1-4, with 9 bases identical to TRBD1. Germline V gene data show CDR1 as SGHTA and CDR2 as FQGNSA. The CDR3 is 15 residues long. The J segment lost 7 bases and the V segment lost 3 bases, leaving 6 bases of the junction unmatched. The CDR3 loop reads CASSFTGGDREKLFF. The CDR3 nucleotides are TGTGCCAGCAGCTTTACAGGGGGCGACCGTGAAAAACTGTTTTTT.

The sample holds one count of this clone. This chain links TRBV23-1 with TRBJ2-1; 14 positions agree with TRBD2. TRBV23-1 is known as an ORF, though its function is uncertain. CDR3 length equals 22 residues. J lost 7 bases, V lost 2 bases, and 22 bases had no gene match. This CDR3 reads CASSQPSERGLPRLAGGNEQFF. As DNA, the CDR3 is TGCGCCAGCAGTCAACCCTCGGAGAGGGGGCTTCCCAGACTAGCGGGGGGGAATGAGCAGTTCTTC.

The rearrangement joins TRBV7-8 to TRBJ1-5, with 7 bases aligning to TRBD1. The V and J ends lost 1 base and 7 bases, in that order; junction bases with no gene match: 4. Germline V CDR1 and CDR2: SGHVS, FQNEAQ. The CDR3 consists of 14 residues. The DNA for the CDR3 is TGTGCCAGCAGCTTAGAAACAGGGGCACAGCCCCAGCATTTT. Translating it yields CASSLETGAQPQHF.